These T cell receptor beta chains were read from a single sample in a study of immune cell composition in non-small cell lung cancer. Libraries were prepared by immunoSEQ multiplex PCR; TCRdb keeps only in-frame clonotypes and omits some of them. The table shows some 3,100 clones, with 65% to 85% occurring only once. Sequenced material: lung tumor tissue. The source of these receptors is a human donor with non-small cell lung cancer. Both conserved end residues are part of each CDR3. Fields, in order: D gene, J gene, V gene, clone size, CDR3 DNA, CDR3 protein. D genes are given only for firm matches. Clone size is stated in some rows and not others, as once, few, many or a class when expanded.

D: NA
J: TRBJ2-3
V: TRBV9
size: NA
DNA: TGTGCCAGCAGCGCAGCTCCGGGGGACCCGGGGGCAGATACGCAGTATTTT
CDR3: CASSAAPGDPGADTQYF

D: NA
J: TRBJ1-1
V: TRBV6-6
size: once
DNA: TGTGCCAGCAGTTCAGGGGTCACTGAAGCTTTCTTT
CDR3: CASSSGVTEAFF

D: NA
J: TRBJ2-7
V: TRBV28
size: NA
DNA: TGTGCCAGCAGTTTATCTTCGAGATACGAGCAGTACTTC
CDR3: CASSLSSRYEQYF

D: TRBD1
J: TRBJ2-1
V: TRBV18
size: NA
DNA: TGTGCCAGCTCACCCCGGGGACAGGGCCTACACAATGAGCAGTTCTTC
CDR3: CASSPRGQGLHNEQFF

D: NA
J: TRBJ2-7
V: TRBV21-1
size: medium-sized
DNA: TGTGCCAGCACCTACAGGGGGCGATGCGAGCAGTACTTC
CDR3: CASTYRGRCEQYF

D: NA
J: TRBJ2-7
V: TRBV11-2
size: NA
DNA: TGTGCCAGCAGCTTAGTACAGAACATAGCCTACGAGCAGTACTTC
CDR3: CASSLVQNIAYEQYF

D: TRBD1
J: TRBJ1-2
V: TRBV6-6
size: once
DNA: TGTGCCAGCAGGATAGACAGGGGGGATGGCTACACCTTC
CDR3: CASRIDRGDGYTF

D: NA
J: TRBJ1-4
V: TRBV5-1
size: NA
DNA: TGCGCCAGCAGCTTGGGGTCCCAGAATAATGAAAAACTGTTTTTT
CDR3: CASSLGSQNNEKLFF

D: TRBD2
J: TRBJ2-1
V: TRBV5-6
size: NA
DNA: TGTGCCAGCAGCTTAACTAGCGGGGGGTCGAGCTCCTACAATGAGCAGTTCTTC
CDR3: CASSLTSGGSSSYNEQFF

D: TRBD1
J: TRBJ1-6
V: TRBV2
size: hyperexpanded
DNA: TGTGCCAGCAGAGCCCAGGGACAGGCCTATTCACCCCTCCACTTT
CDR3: CASRAQGQAYSPLHF